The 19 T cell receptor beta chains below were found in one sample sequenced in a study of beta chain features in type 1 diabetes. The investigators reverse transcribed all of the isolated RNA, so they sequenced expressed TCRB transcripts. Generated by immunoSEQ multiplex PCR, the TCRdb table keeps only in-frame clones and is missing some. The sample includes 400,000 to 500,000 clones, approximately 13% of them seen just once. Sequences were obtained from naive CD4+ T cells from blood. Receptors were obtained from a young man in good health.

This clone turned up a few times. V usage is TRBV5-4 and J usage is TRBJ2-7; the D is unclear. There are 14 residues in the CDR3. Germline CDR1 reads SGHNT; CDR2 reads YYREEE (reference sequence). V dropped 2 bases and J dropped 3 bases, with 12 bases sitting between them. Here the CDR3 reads CASSLKRNRYEQYF. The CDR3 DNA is TGTGCCAGCAGCTTAAAAAGGAACCGCTACGAGCAGTACTTC.

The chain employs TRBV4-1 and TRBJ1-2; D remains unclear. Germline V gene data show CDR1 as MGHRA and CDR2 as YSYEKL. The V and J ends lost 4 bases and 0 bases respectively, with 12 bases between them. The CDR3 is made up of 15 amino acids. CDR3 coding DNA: TGCGCCAGCAGCCTCCAACAGTGGACTAACTATGGCTACACCTTC. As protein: CASSLQQWTNYGYTF.

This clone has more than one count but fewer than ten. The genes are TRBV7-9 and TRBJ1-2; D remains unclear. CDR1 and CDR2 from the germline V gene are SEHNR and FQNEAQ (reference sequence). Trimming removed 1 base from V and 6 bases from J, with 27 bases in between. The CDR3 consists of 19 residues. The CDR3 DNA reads TGTGCCAGCAGCTTAGAGTTCCCTACATTCAGACGCGAGAGTAATGGCTACACCTTC. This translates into CASSLEFPTFRRESNGYTF.

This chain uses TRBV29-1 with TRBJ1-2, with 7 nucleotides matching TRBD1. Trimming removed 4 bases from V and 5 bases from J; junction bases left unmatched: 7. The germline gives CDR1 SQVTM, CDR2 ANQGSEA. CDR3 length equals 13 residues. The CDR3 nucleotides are TGCAGCGTTGGTAGGGACAGCCTATATGGCTACACCTTC. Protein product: CSVGRDSLYGYTF.

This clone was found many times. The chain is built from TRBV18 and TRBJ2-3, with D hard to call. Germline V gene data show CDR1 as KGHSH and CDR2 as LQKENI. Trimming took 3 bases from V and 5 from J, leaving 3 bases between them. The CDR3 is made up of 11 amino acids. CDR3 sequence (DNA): TGTGCCAGCTCACCGGGAGATACGCAGTATTTT. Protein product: CASSPGDTQYF.

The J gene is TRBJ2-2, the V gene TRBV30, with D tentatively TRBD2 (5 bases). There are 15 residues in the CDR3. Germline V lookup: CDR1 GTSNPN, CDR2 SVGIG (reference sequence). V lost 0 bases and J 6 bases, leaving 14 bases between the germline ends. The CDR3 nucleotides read TGTGCCTGGAGTGTCAGGCGGGCAAACGCCGGGGAGCTGTTTTTT. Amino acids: CAWSVRRANAGELFF.

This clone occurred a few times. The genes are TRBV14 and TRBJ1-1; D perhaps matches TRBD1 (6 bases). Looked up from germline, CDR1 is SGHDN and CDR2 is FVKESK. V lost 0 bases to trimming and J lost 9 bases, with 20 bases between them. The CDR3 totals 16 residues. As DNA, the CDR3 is TGTGCCAGCAGCCAAGATAACTTTGGACAGACCACGAAAGCTTTCTTT. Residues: CASSQDNFGQTTKAFF.

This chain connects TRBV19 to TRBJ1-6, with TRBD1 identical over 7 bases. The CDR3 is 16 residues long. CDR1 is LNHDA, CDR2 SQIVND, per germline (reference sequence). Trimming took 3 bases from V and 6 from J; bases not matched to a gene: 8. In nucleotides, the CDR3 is TGTGCCAGTAGTATCTCCCGGACAGGTTTTAATTCACCCCTCCACTTT. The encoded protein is CASSISRTGFNSPLHF.

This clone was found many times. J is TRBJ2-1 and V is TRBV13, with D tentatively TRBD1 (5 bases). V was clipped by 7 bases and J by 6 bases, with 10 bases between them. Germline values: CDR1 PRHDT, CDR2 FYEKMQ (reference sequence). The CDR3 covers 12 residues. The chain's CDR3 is CASTRAANEQFF. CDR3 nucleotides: TGTGCCAGCACCAGGGCTGCCAATGAGCAGTTCTTC.

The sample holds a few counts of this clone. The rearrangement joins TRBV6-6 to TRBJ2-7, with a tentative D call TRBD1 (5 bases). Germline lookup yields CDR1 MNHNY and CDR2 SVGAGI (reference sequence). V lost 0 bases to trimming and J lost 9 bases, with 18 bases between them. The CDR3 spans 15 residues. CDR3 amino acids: CASSYSMGRGAAQYV. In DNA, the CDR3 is TGTGCCAGCAGTTACTCGATGGGGCGCGGTGCCGCGCAGTACGTC.

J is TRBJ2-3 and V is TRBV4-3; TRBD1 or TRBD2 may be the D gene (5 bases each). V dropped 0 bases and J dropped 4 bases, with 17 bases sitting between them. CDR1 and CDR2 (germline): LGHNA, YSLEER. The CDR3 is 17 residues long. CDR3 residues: CASSQEGYGAFSDTQYF. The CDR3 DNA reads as TGCGCCAGCAGCCAAGAAGGCTACGGGGCCTTTTCAGATACGCAGTATTTT.

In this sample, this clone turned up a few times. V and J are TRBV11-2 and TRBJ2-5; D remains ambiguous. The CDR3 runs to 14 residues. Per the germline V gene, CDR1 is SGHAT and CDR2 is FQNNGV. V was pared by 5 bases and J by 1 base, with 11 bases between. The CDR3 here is CASSRSGVQETQYF. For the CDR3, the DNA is TGTGCCAGCAGCCGCAGTGGGGTCCAAGAGACCCAGTACTTC. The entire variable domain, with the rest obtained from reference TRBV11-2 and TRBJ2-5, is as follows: EAGVAQSPRYKIIEKRQSVAFWCNPISGHATLYWYQQILGQGPKLLIQFQNNGVVDDSQLPKDRFSAERLKGVDSTLKIQPAKLEDSAVYLCASSRSGVQETQYFGPGTRLLVL.

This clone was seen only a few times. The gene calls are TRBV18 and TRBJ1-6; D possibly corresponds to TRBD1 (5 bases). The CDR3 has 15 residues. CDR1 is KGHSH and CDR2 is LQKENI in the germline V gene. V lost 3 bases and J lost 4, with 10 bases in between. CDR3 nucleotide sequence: TGTGCCAGCTCACCGGGGCAAATTTATAATTCACCCCTCCACTTT. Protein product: CASSPGQIYNSPLHF.

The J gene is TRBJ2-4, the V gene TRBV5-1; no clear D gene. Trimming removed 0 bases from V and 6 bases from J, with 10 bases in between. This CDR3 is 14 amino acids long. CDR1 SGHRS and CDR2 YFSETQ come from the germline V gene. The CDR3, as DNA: TGCGCCAGCAGCTTGGGTGGGAATCTAAACATTCAGTACTTC. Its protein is CASSLGGNLNIQYF. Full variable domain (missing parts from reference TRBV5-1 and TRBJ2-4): KAGVTQTPRYLIKTRGQQVTLSCSPISGHRSVSWYQQTPGQGLQFLFEYFSETQRNKGNFPGRFSGRQFSNSRSEMNVSTLELGDSALYLCASSLGGNLNIQYFGAGTRLSVL.

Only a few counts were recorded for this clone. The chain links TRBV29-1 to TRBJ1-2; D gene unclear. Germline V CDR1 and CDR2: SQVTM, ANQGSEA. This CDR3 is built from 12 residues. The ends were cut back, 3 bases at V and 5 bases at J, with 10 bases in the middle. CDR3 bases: TGCAGCGTTGAGACGGCGGGATATGGCTACACCTTC. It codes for CSVETAGYGYTF.

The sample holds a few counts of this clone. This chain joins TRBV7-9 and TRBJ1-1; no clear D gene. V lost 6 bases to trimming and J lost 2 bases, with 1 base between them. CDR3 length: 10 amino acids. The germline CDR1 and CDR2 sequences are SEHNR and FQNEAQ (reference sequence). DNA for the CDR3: TGTGCCAGCAGTAACACTGAAGCTTTCTTT. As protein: CASSNTEAFF. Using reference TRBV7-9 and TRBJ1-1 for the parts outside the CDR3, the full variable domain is DTGVSQNPRHKITKRGQNVTFRCDPISEHNRLYWYRQTLGQGPEFLTYFQNEAQLEKSRLLSDRFSAERPKGSFSTLEIQRTEQGDSAMYLCASSNTEAFFGQGTRLTVV.

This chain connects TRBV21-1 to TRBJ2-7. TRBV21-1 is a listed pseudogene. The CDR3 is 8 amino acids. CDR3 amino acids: CASSPDLV. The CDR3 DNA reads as TGTGCCAGCAGCCCTGACCTCGTC.

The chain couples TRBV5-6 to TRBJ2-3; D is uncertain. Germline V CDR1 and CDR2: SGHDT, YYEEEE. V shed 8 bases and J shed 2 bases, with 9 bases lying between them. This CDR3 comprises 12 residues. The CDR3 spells CARDTDTDTQYF. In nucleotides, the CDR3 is TGTGCCAGAGACACTGACACAGATACGCAGTATTTT.

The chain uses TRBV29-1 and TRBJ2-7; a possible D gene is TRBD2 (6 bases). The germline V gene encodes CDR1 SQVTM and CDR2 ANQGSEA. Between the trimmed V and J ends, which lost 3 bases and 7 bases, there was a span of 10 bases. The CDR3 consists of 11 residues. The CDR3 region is CSVDVGREQYF. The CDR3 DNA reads TGCAGCGTTGACGTGGGGAGGGAGCAGTACTTC.